This T cell receptor beta chain was sequenced for a study of CD8 T cells in ankylosing spondylitis. Study outcomes and limitations: Clones linked to disease were reported to show significant enrichment in matched ankylosing spondylitis synovial fluid. It appeared that ankylosing spondylitis blood was characterized by a TCR beta motif of several highly homologous variants.

Researchers built TCR beta libraries using quantitative 5'-RACE with molecular barcodes. TCRdb processed the 5' RACE reads anew with MiXCR; each CDR3 protein has one entry. This sample has about 130,000 distinct CDR3 sequences, with approximately 17% found just once. This clonotype was observed a handful of times. The target antigen is unknown. V was clipped by 6 bases and J by 7 bases, with 22 bases between them. Germline loops: CDR1 DFQATT, CDR2 SNEGSKA (reference sequence). This CDR3 contains 15 residues. Source material: blood, either unsorted or a sorted T cell fraction (not recorded which). This sequence originates from a male donor with ankylosing spondylitis. This chain connects TRBV20-1 to TRBJ2-1; D is ambiguous. The DNA of the CDR3 is TGCAGTGCGGTTAACTTGGGTTTTTCAGGAAATGAGCAGTTCTTC. Its protein is CSAVNLGFSGNEQFF.